This paragraph reports one T cell receptor beta chain. Random-hexamer reverse transcription was applied to roughly 0.45 to 1 ug RNA. TCRdb used MiXCR to reprocess the immunoSEQ multiplex PCR reads, holding one entry per CDR3 protein. The table has roughly 180,000 distinct CDR3 sequences, under 95% seen once; the top ten hold 0.09% to 0.095%. This sample was taken from a study of CD8 T cells in Susac syndrome. Patients with stable or active relapsing-remitting disease, all of them treatment-naive, made up the multiple sclerosis controls. Sequenced sample: CD4+ T cells from PBMCs. This receptor was taken from a human donor with multiple sclerosis.

CDR3 region: CASSIGGQAAMNTEAFF. For the CDR3, the DNA is TGTGCCAGTAGTATAGGGGGACAGGCGGCAATGAACACTGAAGCTTTCTTT. The V gene is TRBV19, the J gene TRBJ1-1, with TRBD1 matching 8 bases. This CDR3 has 17 residues. V shed 1 base and J 0 bases; nucleotides not matched to a gene: 7. The germline V gene encodes CDR1 LNHDA and CDR2 SQIVND (reference sequence). The entire variable domain, with the rest obtained from reference TRBV19 and TRBJ1-1, is as follows: DGGITQSPKYLFRKEGQNVTLSCEQNLNHDAMYWYRQDPGQGLRLIYYSQIVNDFQKGDIAEGYSVSREKKESFPLTVTSAQKNPTAFYLCASSIGGQAAMNTEAFFGQGTRLTVV.